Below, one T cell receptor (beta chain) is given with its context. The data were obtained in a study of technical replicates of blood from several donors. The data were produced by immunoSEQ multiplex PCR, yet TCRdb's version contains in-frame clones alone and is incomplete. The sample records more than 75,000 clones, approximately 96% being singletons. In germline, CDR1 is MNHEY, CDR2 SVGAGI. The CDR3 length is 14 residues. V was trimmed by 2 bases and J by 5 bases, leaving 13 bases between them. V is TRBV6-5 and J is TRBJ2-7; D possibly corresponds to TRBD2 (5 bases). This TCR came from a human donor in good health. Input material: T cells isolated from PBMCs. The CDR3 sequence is CASSYLGGGNEQYF. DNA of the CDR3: TGTGCCAGCAGTTACCTTGGTGGAGGTAACGAGCAGTACTTC.